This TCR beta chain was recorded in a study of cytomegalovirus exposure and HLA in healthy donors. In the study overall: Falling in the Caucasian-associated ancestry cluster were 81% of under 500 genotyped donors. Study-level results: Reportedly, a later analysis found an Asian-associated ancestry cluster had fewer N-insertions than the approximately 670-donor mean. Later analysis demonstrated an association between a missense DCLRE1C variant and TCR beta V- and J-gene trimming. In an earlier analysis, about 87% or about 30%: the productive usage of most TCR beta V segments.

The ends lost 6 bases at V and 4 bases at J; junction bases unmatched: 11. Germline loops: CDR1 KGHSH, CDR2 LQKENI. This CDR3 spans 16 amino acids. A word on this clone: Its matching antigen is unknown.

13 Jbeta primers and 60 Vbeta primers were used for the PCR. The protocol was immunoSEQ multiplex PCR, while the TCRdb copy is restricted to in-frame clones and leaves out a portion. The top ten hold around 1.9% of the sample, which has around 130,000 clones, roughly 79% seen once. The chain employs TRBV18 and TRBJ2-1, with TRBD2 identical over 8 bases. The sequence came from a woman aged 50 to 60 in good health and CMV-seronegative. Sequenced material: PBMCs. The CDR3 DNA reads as TGTGCCAGCTCCCCAAGCCCCTTAGCGGGGTACAATGAGCAGTTCTTC. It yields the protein CASSPSPLAGYNEQFF.